This T cell receptor (beta chain) was sequenced for a study of tumor and adjacent non-tumor tissue in lung cancer. CDR3 length equals 13 residues. Germline-derived CDR1 and CDR2 are DFQATT and SNEGSKA (reference sequence). About this clonotype itself: This clone may be a read error of a much larger clone one base away.

RNA was extracted from bulk tissue without any cell sorting. TCRbeta libraries were built with three rounds of nested PCR, modified from ARM-PCR. TCRdb ran MiXCR on the multiplex PCR reads and lists one entry per CDR3 protein. The table records some 100,000 distinct CDR3 sequences, roughly 77% of them present only once. The chain employs TRBV20-1 and TRBJ2-7; the match to TRBD1 covers 12 bases. The sample taken for sequencing was lung tumor tissue. The TCR sequence derives from a woman aged 55-75 years with non-small cell lung cancer. CDR3 in amino acids: CSALGTGGYEHYF. Written as DNA, the CDR3 is TGCAGTGCCCTGGGGACAGGGGGCTACGAGCATTACTTC.